Listed below are T cell receptor beta chains from one sample, sequenced in a study of shared clonotypes between healthy human individuals. TCRdb's table, derived via immunoSEQ multiplex PCR, lists solely in-frame clones and lacks some. The table lists over a million clones, roughly 70% of them singletons. Sequenced sample: memory CD4+ T cells sorted from blood. The receptor set was obtained from a man aged 18-30 years in good health. Each CDR3 is given with its conserved first and last residue. The D gene is left open where the match is weak. The listing skips clone size in some rows; elsewhere it reads once, few, many or a size class.

clone size: .; D gene: .; J gene: TRBJ1-2; V gene: TRBV5-1; CDR3 DNA: TGCGCCAGCAGCCTGGACAGTAACTATGGCTACACCTTC; CDR3 protein: CASSLDSNYGYTF
clone size: .; D gene: .; J gene: TRBJ1-2; V gene: TRBV6-1; CDR3 DNA: TGTGCCAGCAGTGAATTGGGAATGACAGCCTATGGCTACACCTTC; CDR3 protein: CASSELGMTAYGYTF
clone size: .; D gene: TRBD2; J gene: TRBJ2-1; V gene: TRBV4-2; CDR3 DNA: TGTGCCAGCAGCCATGACGGGGGGGCGGCGCAGTTCTTC; CDR3 protein: CASSHDGGAAQFF
clone size: .; D gene: TRBD2; J gene: TRBJ2-5; V gene: TRBV19; CDR3 DNA: TGTGCCAGTGGACTAGCGGGAATAAAACCTCAAGAGACCCAGTACTTC; CDR3 protein: CASGLAGIKPQETQYF
clone size: once; D gene: .; J gene: TRBJ2-4; V gene: TRBV18; CDR3 DNA: TGTGCCAGCTCACCACAGGATCTAGCCAAAAACATTCAGTACTTC; CDR3 protein: CASSPQDLAKNIQYF
clone size: once; D gene: TRBD1; J gene: TRBJ1-1; V gene: TRBV11-2; CDR3 DNA: TGTGCCAGCAGCGGACAGGGGGCGAGCACTGAAGCTTTCTTT; CDR3 protein: CASSGQGASTEAFF
clone size: .; D gene: TRBD2; J gene: TRBJ2-1; V gene: TRBV11-3; CDR3 DNA: TGTGCCAGCAGCTTTATCCCTAGCGGGGGGGCGGGTGAGCAGTTCTTC; CDR3 protein: CASSFIPSGGAGEQFF
clone size: .; D gene: TRBD1; J gene: TRBJ1-1; V gene: TRBV6-5; CDR3 DNA: TGTGCCAGCAGTTATTTGGGACAGACAAACACTGAAGCTTTCTTT; CDR3 protein: CASSYLGQTNTEAFF
clone size: .; D gene: .; J gene: TRBJ2-5; V gene: TRBV5-6; CDR3 DNA: TGTGCCAGCAGTCTGGGTCACGGAGAGACCCAGTACTTC; CDR3 protein: CASSLGHGETQYF
clone size: .; D gene: .; J gene: TRBJ1-1; V gene: TRBV5-1; CDR3 DNA: TGCGCCAGCAGCCCGAACCGGGAGCCGAACACTGAAGCTTTCTTT; CDR3 protein: CASSPNREPNTEAFF
clone size: .; D gene: .; J gene: TRBJ1-3; V gene: TRBV5-1; CDR3 DNA: TGCGCCAGCAGCTTGGAGGTCGGGGGCCGGATCGGCGGATCTGGAAACACCATATATTTT; CDR3 protein: CASSLEVGGRIGGSGNTIYF
clone size: .; D gene: .; J gene: TRBJ1-1; V gene: TRBV18; CDR3 DNA: TGTGCCAGCTCACCCGGCGTGAACACTGAAGCTTTCTTT; CDR3 protein: CASSPGVNTEAFF
clone size: .; D gene: .; J gene: TRBJ1-4; V gene: TRBV10-2; CDR3 DNA: TGCGCCAGCAGTGATGTGTTAGGGCTCGGTGAAAAACTGTTTTTT; CDR3 protein: CASSDVLGLGEKLFF
clone size: .; D gene: .; J gene: TRBJ2-7; V gene: TRBV30; CDR3 DNA: TGTGCCTGGGGCCGAGGGGGCTACGAGCAGTACTTC; CDR3 protein: CAWGRGGYEQYF
clone size: .; D gene: TRBD1; J gene: TRBJ2-7; V gene: TRBV7-9; CDR3 DNA: TGTGCCAGCAGCTCAGGGGGATATCCCCCCTACGAGCAGTACTTC; CDR3 protein: CASSSGGYPPYEQYF
clone size: .; D gene: .; J gene: TRBJ1-6; V gene: TRBV5-4; CDR3 DNA: TGTGCCAGCAGCTCTAAGGGGGGAGGGTCTAATTCACCCCTCCACTTT; CDR3 protein: CASSSKGGGSNSPLHF
clone size: .; D gene: .; J gene: TRBJ2-3; V gene: TRBV2; CDR3 DNA: TGTGCCAGCAGTCGGGAGAATACGCAGTATTTT; CDR3 protein: CASSRENTQYF
clone size: .; D gene: .; J gene: TRBJ1-2; V gene: TRBV13; CDR3 DNA: TGTGCCAGCGAGGACTATGGCTACACCTTC; CDR3 protein: CASEDYGYTF
clone size: .; D gene: .; J gene: TRBJ1-5; V gene: TRBV2; CDR3 DNA: TGTGCCAGCAGTTTGGACGGGAGCAATCAGCCCCAGCATTTT; CDR3 protein: CASSLDGSNQPQHF